The clone carrying this TCR beta chain has a count of ten or more. The time point: newly diagnosed GD, antithyroid drugs for less than 3 months. With RNA extracted from PBMCs as input, the TCR library was made. J was trimmed by 6 bases and V by 0 bases; bases with no gene match: 9. Germline lookup yields CDR1 MNHEY and CDR2 SVGAGI. The CDR3 loop spans 16 amino acids. Investigators prepared the TCR beta libraries by applying iRepertoire HTBI primers and Arm-PCR of CDR3 regions. TCRdb re-called the multiplex PCR reads through MiXCR, storing one row per CDR3 protein. The data show some 250,000 distinct CDR3 sequences, with around 18% seen just once and around 15% held by the top ten. This record belongs to a study of regulatory T cells in long-lasting Graves disease. Another study also made use of these data, one on T cells in Graves' hyperthyroidism and ophthalmopathy. That paper states: Together with thyroid ultrasound, orbital computed tomography, serum thyroxine and TRAb, clinical symptoms were used for diagnoses.

The sample here was peripheral blood mononuclear cells (PBMCs), taken at new diagnosis, from a patient treated with antithyroid drugs. The genes are TRBV6-5 and TRBJ1-2; 8 bases are a match to TRBD1. This TCR was sampled from a woman aged 25 to 39 with Graves disease. CDR3 amino acids: CASSYSTGTGADGYTF. In DNA, the CDR3 is TGTGCCAGCAGTTACTCAACCGGGACAGGAGCGGATGGCTACACCTTC.